The 14 T cell receptor beta chains below come from one sample, sequenced in a study of blood T cell repertoires in COVID-19. TCRdb's copy holds only in-frame clones and misses some; the assay was immunoSEQ multiplex PCR. The repertoire consists of around 130,000 clones, with around 84% occurring once and the leading ten covering about a sixth. Sequenced: peripheral blood. The receptor set was obtained from a woman of 80 years or more with acute or convalescent COVID-19.

The chain links TRBV5-1 to TRBJ1-2; 7 positions agree with TRBD1. Germline CDR1 SGHRS, CDR2 YFSETQ. This CDR3 comprises 14 residues. The V and J ends lost 3 bases and 0 bases, in that order; junction bases with no gene match: 2. The CDR3 is CASSSDRANYGYTF. The CDR3 DNA follows: TGCGCCAGCAGCTCAGACAGGGCTAACTATGGCTACACCTTC.

The rearrangement joins TRBV9 to TRBJ1-1, with D unresolved. Germline V gene sequence: CDR1 SGDLS, CDR2 YYNGEE. This CDR3 has 14 amino acids. The germline V and J ends were trimmed by 0 bases and 6 bases, with 12 bases remaining between them. CDR3 amino acids: CASSVEGGFAEAFF. The CDR3 coding sequence is TGTGCCAGCAGCGTAGAAGGAGGGTTCGCTGAAGCTTTCTTT.

Only one count was recorded for this clone. The chain recombines TRBV29-1 with TRBJ2-1; 7 nucleotides align to TRBD2. Looked up from germline, CDR1 is SQVTM and CDR2 is ANQGSEA. The CDR3 loop spans 15 amino acids. The trim removed 5 bases at V and 1 base at J, leaving 8 bases unmatched. Here the CDR3 reads CSVCSGAGSYNEQFF. Here the CDR3 DNA reads TGCAGCGTTTGCAGCGGGGCGGGGTCCTACAATGAGCAGTTCTTC.

CDR3 protein: CASSRTGLNQPQHF. CDR3 bases: TGTGCCAGTAGTAGGACAGGGCTCAATCAGCCCCAGCATTTT. The genes are TRBV19 and TRBJ1-5, with 8 bases lining up with TRBD1. Per the germline V gene, CDR1 is LNHDA and CDR2 is SQIVND (reference sequence). Trimming removed 4 bases from V and 3 bases from J; junction bases left unmatched: 2. The CDR3 sequence is 14 residues long.

The J gene is TRBJ2-5, the V gene TRBV7-4; 12 nucleotides align to TRBD2. The V gene end was trimmed by 0 bases and the J gene end by 4 bases; junction bases not matched to a gene: 3. From germline, CDR1 is SGHVT and CDR2 SQSDAQ. CDR3 length: 16 residues. CDR3 amino acids: CASSLASSGRAETQYF. Written as DNA, the CDR3 is TGTGCCAGCAGCTTAGCGTCTAGCGGGAGGGCAGAGACCCAGTACTTC.

This chain links TRBV6-5 with TRBJ1-1; 8 bases map to TRBD1. V lost 7 bases and J lost 2; bases outside the gene matches: 6. CDR1 MNHEY and CDR2 SVGAGI come from the germline V gene. The CDR3 has 14 residues. The CDR3 DNA is TGTGCCAGCACTCCGGGACAGGCAAACACTGAAGCTTTCTTT. It encodes CASTPGQANTEAFF.

This chain connects TRBV30 to TRBJ1-2; possible D gene TRBD1, 6 bases. Germline V CDR1 and CDR2: GTSNPN, SVGIG (reference sequence). The CDR3 sequence is 15 residues long. Deletions cut 2 bases from V and 0 bases from J, with 13 bases between. The CDR3 DNA reads as TGTGCCTGGAGTCGATTCGGGACAACTAACTATGGCTACACCTTC. Translation: CAWSRFGTTNYGYTF.

The chain employs TRBV7-2 and TRBJ2-6; TRBD2 is a possible D gene (6 bases). CDR1 and CDR2 (germline): SGHTA, FQGNSA. The germline V and J ends were trimmed by 1 base and 3 bases, with 13 bases remaining between them. The CDR3 length is 17 residues. Here the CDR3 DNA reads TGTGCCAGCAGCTTAGTTGGGGGGTCGCGTGGGGCCAACGTCCTGACTTTC. Translated, it gives CASSLVGGSRGANVLTF.

This chain uses TRBV2 with TRBJ1-5; D perhaps matches TRBD1 (5 bases). This CDR3 contains 14 residues. Germline V CDR1 and CDR2: SNHLY, FYNNEI. With 3 bases removed from V and 1 base from J, the gap between germline ends came to 7 bases. This CDR3 is CASSEEGSNQPQHF. The CDR3 bases are TGTGCCAGCAGTGAGGAGGGGAGCAATCAGCCCCAGCATTTT.

CDR3 sequence: CASSLQGGNQPQHF. In DNA, the CDR3 is TGTGCCAGCAGTTTACAGGGAGGCAATCAGCCCCAGCATTTT. V gene TRBV6-2 or TRBV6-3 combines with J gene TRBJ1-5, with D maybe TRBD1 (6 bases). This CDR3 comprises 14 residues. CDR1 MNHEY and CDR2 SVGEGT come from the germline V gene. V was clipped by 4 bases and J by 2 bases, with 9 bases between them.

This chain connects TRBV19 to TRBJ1-1, with D uncertain. The CDR3 extends over 15 amino acids. Trimming shortened V by 5 bases and J by 1 base, and 14 bases separated the two germline ends. Looked up from germline, CDR1 is LNHDA and CDR2 is SQIVND (reference sequence). The CDR3 loop reads CASSSTSTGNTEAFF. The CDR3 DNA reads as TGTGCCAGTAGTTCAACTTCGACGGGGAACACTGAAGCTTTCTTT.

The rearrangement links TRBV21-1 to TRBJ2-7; the D call TRBD1 from the table was never checked on the DNA. TRBV21-1 is shown as a pseudogene. This CDR3 comprises 15 residues. As DNA, the CDR3 is TGTGCCAGCAGCGAGGGGGCCCATTCAAGCTACGAGCAGTACTTC. This encodes CASSEGAHSSYEQYF.

The rearrangement joins TRBV18 to TRBJ2-2, with a weak D call TRBD2 (7 bases). The CDR3 contains 17 residues. CDR1 is KGHSH and CDR2 is LQKENI in the germline V gene. The V gene lost 2 bases and the J gene lost 0 bases, with 13 bases spanning the gap. CDR3 bases: TGTGCCAGCTCACCAAGACAGGCGGGGGCGAACACCGGGGAGCTGTTTTTT. Translation gives CASSPRQAGANTGELFF.

This chain links TRBV9 with TRBJ1-2, with D possibly being TRBD1 (6 bases). The CDR3 totals 15 residues. The germline gives CDR1 SGDLS, CDR2 YYNGEE. V shed 4 bases and J shed 7 bases, with 20 bases lying between them. The CDR3, as DNA: TGTGCCAGCAGCCCATTGGCAGGGGTTAGGGGTGGCTACACCTTC. Protein sequence: CASSPLAGVRGGYTF.